A single TCR beta chain is shown here with its context. Its target is unknown. Each sample's TCRbeta library yielded on average about 41,000 productive templates. Method: immunoSEQ multiplex PCR; TCRdb's copy keeps in-frame clones and lacks some. The sample has roughly 9,300 clones; over 75% are singletons. The sample comes from a study of STAT3 mutations in large granular lymphocyte leukemia. Study-level findings and limits: Every T-LGLL patient had at least one immunodominant TCRbeta clonotype. Differing intervals and regimens complicate linking therapy response to clone burden. Suggested: STAT3 mutation was not the ancestral event for these clonal expansions. Clonal expansion was inferred from samples taken at other timepoints.

The J segment lost 2 bases and the V segment lost 4 bases, leaving 9 bases of the junction unmatched. The CDR3 sequence is 15 residues long. The V gene's germline CDR1 is SGHDT and CDR2 YYEEEE. The chain is built from TRBV5-6 and TRBJ2-7; 7 bases line up with TRBD1. This clonotype was obtained from a man older than 75 with T-cell large granular lymphocyte leukemia. Some clones in this sample may be carry-over from other donors' samples. Sequenced input: peripheral blood mononuclear cells. The CDR3 sequence is CASSPKGGKTYEQYF. CDR3 coding DNA: TGTGCCAGCAGCCCGAAAGGGGGCAAAACCTACGAGCAGTACTTC.